This T cell receptor (beta chain) came from a study of read filtering for tumor transcriptome and immune sequencing. Study-level information: RNA-seq yielded only about 75 to 1,400 TCR reads, IR-seq about 4.05 to 11 million. The study, taken as a whole, reports: Correlation between methods rose after single-read clonotypes were removed. Compared with RNA-seq, IR-seq gave much higher clonotype depth and reliability. Single-read clonotypes: about 81.9% of IR-seq clonotypes (roughly 3.5% of reads), around three quarters of RNA-seq clonotypes (44.6% of reads).

From roughly 400 ng of RNA, a library with molecular barcoded alpha/delta and beta/gamma adaptors was made. MiXCR, applied by TCRdb to the reads, yields one record per CDR3 protein. The repertoire holds 55,000 to 60,000 distinct CDR3 sequences, with around 12% as singletons. As for this clonotype: Its antigen is undetermined.

With 5 bases clipped from V and 7 bases from J, the junction kept 8 bases outside the gene matches. Germline-derived CDR1 and CDR2 are LNHDA and SQIVND (reference sequence). CDR3 size: 14 residues. The receptor was derived from a donor at least 40 years old with multiple myeloma. This chain links TRBV19 with TRBJ1-2, with TRBD1 identical over 9 bases. What was sequenced was a population of CD138-negative cells sorted from bone marrow. CDR3 coding DNA: TGTGCCAGTAGTCCTCGGACAGGGGAACGTGGCTACACCTTC. It yields the protein CASSPRTGERGYTF.